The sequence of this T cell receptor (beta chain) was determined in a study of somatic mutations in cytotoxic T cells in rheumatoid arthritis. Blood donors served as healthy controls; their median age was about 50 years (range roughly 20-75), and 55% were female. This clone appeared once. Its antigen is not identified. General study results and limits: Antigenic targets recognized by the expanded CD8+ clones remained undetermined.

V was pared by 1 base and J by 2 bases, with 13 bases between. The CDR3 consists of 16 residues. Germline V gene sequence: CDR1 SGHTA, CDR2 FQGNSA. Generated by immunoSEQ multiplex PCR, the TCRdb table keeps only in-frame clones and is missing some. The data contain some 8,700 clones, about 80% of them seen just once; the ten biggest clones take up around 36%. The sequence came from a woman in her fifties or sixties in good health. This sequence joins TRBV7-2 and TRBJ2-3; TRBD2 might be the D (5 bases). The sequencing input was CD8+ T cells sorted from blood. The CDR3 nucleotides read TGTGCCAGCAGCTTAGTACCCGGGATTCTCACAGATACGCAGTATTTT. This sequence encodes CASSLVPGILTDTQYF.